These 16 T cell receptor beta chains were sequenced from one sample in a study of blood T cell repertoires in COVID-19. The method was immunoSEQ multiplex PCR; TCRdb's version includes in-frame clones alone and lacks a portion of them. The data show roughly 50,000 clones, 65% to 85% seen once. The sample was peripheral blood. These receptors were obtained from a human donor with active or convalescent COVID-19. The donor label of this sample is uncertain.

The gene calls are TRBV9 and TRBJ2-1; 9 bases agree with TRBD2. V shed 0 bases, J shed 8 bases, and the junction held 6 bases outside the gene matches. Germline CDR1 is SGDLS and CDR2 is YYNGEE. This CDR3 is 15 amino acids long. The CDR3 nucleotides are TGTGCCAGCAGCGTAGTGGTTGGCGGGAGGGATGAGCAGTTCTTC. Its protein product is CASSVVVGGRDEQFF.

The chain has TRBV6-6 and TRBJ2-4, with 9 bases identical to TRBD2. V trimming: 5 bases; J trimming: 4 bases; junction bases outside the gene matches: 15. Germline V gene sequence: CDR1 MNHNY, CDR2 SVGAGI (reference sequence). CDR3 length: 18 amino acids. As DNA, the CDR3 is TGTGCCAGCAGTCTCCTACCCGGGACTAGCAAGTCTAAAAACATTCAGTACTTC. It specifies CASSLLPGTSKSKNIQYF.

This clone was observed at least ten times. The gene calls are TRBV11-3 and TRBJ2-7; TRBD2 matches 12 bases. This CDR3 has 17 amino acids. CDR1 SGHNT and CDR2 YENEEA come from the germline V gene. The J segment lost 3 bases and the V segment lost 0 bases, leaving 6 bases of the junction unmatched. Here the CDR3 reads CASSLDPQLAGGYEQYF. The CDR3 coding sequence is TGTGCCAGCAGCTTAGATCCCCAACTAGCGGGGGGCTACGAGCAGTACTTC.

The CDR3 reads CASSPATRTGPARYGYTF. Written as DNA, the CDR3 is TGTGCCAGCAGCCCCGCCACCCGGACAGGGCCGGCGCGCTATGGCTACACCTTC. The chain couples TRBV14 to TRBJ1-2; 8 bases are a match to TRBD1. This CDR3 spans 18 amino acids. V was pared by 4 bases and J by 4 bases, with 17 bases of the junction left unmatched. The germline gives CDR1 SGHDN, CDR2 FVKESK.

This clone has only a few counts. The chain joins TRBV6-5 to TRBJ2-7; 8 nucleotides match TRBD2. The junction had 4 bases not matched to a gene; V was cut back by 6 bases and J by 6 bases. The CDR3 length is 12 residues. Germline V CDR1 and CDR2: MNHEY, SVGAGI. DNA of the CDR3: TGTGCCAGCAGGGGACTAGTCGGCGAGCAGTACTTC. Protein product: CASRGLVGEQYF.

The rearrangement joins TRBV28 to TRBJ2-3; 7 bases are a match to TRBD1. With 6 bases clipped from V and 6 bases from J, the junction kept 18 bases outside the gene matches. Per the germline V gene, CDR1 is MDHEN and CDR2 is SYDVKM. The CDR3 runs to 17 residues. CDR3 bases: TGTGCCAGCAGACCAAGCCGGGACAGCTCCTCAATCGATACGCAGTATTTT. Encoded protein: CASRPSRDSSSIDTQYF.

V is TRBV30 and J is TRBJ1-1, with D possibly TRBD1 on 6 matching bases. This CDR3 is built from 13 residues. Germline lookup yields CDR1 GTSNPN and CDR2 SVGIG (reference sequence). The V gene lost 3 bases and the J gene lost 4 bases, with 12 bases spanning the gap. CDR3 region: CAWRQGGITEAFF. The DNA of the CDR3 is TGTGCCTGGAGACAGGGAGGGATCACTGAAGCTTTCTTT.

V and J are TRBV5-1 and TRBJ2-3, with D tentatively TRBD2 (5 bases). Germline values: CDR1 SGHRS, CDR2 YFSETQ. V lost 4 bases, J lost 0 bases, and 18 bases lay in between. The CDR3 length is 17 residues. CDR3 region: CASSGGPGEGSTDTQYF. The CDR3 nucleotides read TGCGCCAGCAGCGGCGGCCCAGGCGAGGGCAGCACAGATACGCAGTATTTT.

This clone was counted at least ten times. The rearrangement uses TRBV29-1 and TRBJ2-1, with 9 bases identical to TRBD2. Germline lookup yields CDR1 SQVTM and CDR2 ANQGSEA. The CDR3 is 13 residues long. Unmatched junction bases numbered 8, after V lost 6 bases and J lost 8 bases. The CDR3 loop is CSVAFSGRDEQFF. CDR3 coding DNA: TGCAGCGTGGCCTTTAGCGGGAGAGATGAGCAGTTCTTC.

This clone has just a few counts. The rearrangement joins TRBV27 to TRBJ2-1; 7 bases map to TRBD1. In germline, CDR1 is MNHEY, CDR2 SMNVEV (reference sequence). Losses at the gene ends were 7 bases for V and 6 bases for J; bases not matched to a gene: 3. The CDR3 runs to 12 residues. The CDR3 spells CASNRQGNEQFF. Written as DNA, the CDR3 is TGTGCCAGCAATAGACAGGGCAATGAGCAGTTCTTC.

V usage is TRBV2 and J usage is TRBJ1-1, with D perhaps matching TRBD1 (6 bases). The CDR3 totals 15 residues. From germline, CDR1 is SNHLY and CDR2 FYNNEI. Trimming stripped 0 bases from V and 7 bases from J, with 15 bases between. The CDR3 nucleotides are TGTGCCAGCAGTGAAGCCGGCGGGGGGCAGGGTGAAGCTTTCTTT. It translates to CASSEAGGGQGEAFF.

This chain uses TRBV11-2 with TRBJ1-6; 8 positions match TRBD1. The ends lost 4 bases at V and 7 bases at J; junction bases unmatched: 9. Germline V gene lookup returns CDR1 SGHAT and CDR2 FQNNGV. This CDR3 has 16 amino acids. In DNA form, the CDR3 reads TGTGCCAGCAGCTCACAGACAGGGGCAGGAAATTCACCCCTCCACTTT. Translated, it gives CASSSQTGAGNSPLHF. The whole variable domain, filled in from reference TRBV11-2 and TRBJ1-6, reads EAGVAQSPRYKIIEKRQSVAFWCNPISGHATLYWYQQILGQGPKLLIQFQNNGVVDDSQLPKDRFSAERLKGVDSTLKIQPAKLEDSAVYLCASSSQTGAGNSPLHFGNGTRLTVT.

The chain is built from TRBV27 and TRBJ2-7; 8 positions match TRBD1. The CDR3 has 15 residues. Germline assignment: CDR1 MNHEY and CDR2 SMNVEV (reference sequence). The trim removed 4 bases at V and 2 bases at J, leaving 7 bases unmatched. CDR3 loop: CASSWTKTGAYEQYF. The CDR3 nucleotides read TGTGCCAGCAGTTGGACCAAGACAGGGGCCTACGAGCAGTACTTC.

The chain couples TRBV7-3 to TRBJ2-1; 7 nucleotides match TRBD2. The CDR3 consists of 15 residues. After removal of 0 bases from V and 7 bases from J, the junction contained 6 bases not matched to a gene. Germline-derived CDR1 and CDR2 are SGHTA and FQGTGA. CDR3 region: CASSLTSGLLNEQFF. CDR3 sequence (DNA): TGTGCCAGCAGCTTAACGTCGGGACTATTAAATGAGCAGTTCTTC. The full variable domain, its missing parts supplied by reference TRBV7-3 and TRBJ2-1, is GAGVSQTPSNKVTEKGKYVELRCDPISGHTALYWYRQSLGQGPEFLIYFQGTGAADDSGLPNDRFFAVRPEGSVSTLKIQRTERGDSAVYLCASSLTSGLLNEQFFGPGTRLTVL.

The V call is TRBV6-1, the J call TRBJ1-1, with a tentative D call TRBD1 (6 bases). V was trimmed by 2 bases and J by 3 bases, leaving 10 bases between them. Per the germline V gene, CDR1 is MNHNS and CDR2 is SASEGT. The CDR3 is 14 residues long. CDR3 bases: TGTGCCAGCAGTGAACTACAGGGCCACACTGAAGCTTTCTTT. It is translated as CASSELQGHTEAFF.

This clone was observed a single time. The chain carries TRBV7-2 and TRBJ2-3; D is possibly TRBD1 (6 bases). This CDR3 region has 14 residues. CDR1 is SGHTA and CDR2 is FQGNSA in the germline V gene. With 1 base removed from V and 4 bases from J, the gap between germline ends came to 9 bases. CDR3 nucleotides: TGTGCCAGCAGCTTAGGCAGGGGTGCAGATACGCAGTATTTT. Translating gives CASSLGRGADTQYF.